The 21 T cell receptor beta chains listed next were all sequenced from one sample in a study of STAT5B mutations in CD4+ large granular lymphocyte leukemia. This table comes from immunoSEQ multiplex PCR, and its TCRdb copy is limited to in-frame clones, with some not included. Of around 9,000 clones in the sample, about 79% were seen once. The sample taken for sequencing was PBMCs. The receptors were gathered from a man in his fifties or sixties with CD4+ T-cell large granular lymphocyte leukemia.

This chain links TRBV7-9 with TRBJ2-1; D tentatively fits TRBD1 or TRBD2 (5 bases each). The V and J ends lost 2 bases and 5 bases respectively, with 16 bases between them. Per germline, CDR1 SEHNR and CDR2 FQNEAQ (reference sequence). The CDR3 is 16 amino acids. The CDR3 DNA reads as TGTGCCAGCAGCTTAAGGGTTGGGGCGAGGGACAATGAGCAGTTCTTC. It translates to CASSLRVGARDNEQFF.

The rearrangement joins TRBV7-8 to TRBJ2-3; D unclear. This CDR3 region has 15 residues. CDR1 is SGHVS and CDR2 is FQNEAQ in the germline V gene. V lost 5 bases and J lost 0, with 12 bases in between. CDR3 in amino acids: CASSKDGISTDTQYF. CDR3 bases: TGTGCCAGCAGCAAGGACGGAATAAGCACAGATACGCAGTATTTT. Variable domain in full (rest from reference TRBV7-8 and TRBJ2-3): GAGVSQSPRYKVAKRGQDVALRCDPISGHVSLFWYQQALGQGPEFLTYFQNEAQLDKSGLPSDRFFAERPEGSVSTLKIQRTQQEDSAVYLCASSKDGISTDTQYFGPGTRLTVL.

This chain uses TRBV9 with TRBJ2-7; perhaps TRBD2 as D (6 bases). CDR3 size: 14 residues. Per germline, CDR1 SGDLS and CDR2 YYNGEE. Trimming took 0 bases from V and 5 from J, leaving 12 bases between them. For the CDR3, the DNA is TGTGCCAGCAGCGTAGCTGGAGGGGTCCACGAGCAGTACTTC. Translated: CASSVAGGVHEQYF.

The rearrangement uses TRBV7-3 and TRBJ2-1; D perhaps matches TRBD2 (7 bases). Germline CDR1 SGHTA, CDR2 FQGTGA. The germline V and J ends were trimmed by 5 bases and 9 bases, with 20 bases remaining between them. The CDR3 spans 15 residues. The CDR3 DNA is TGTGCCAGCAGCCTTATGGGGGGGGCGTTGGGTGAGCAGTTCTTC. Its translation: CASSLMGGALGEQFF.

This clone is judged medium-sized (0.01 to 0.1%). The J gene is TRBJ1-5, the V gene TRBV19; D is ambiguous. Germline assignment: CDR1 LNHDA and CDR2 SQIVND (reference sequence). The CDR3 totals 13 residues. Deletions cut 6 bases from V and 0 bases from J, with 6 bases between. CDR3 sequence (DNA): TGTGCCAGTAGCCTTAATAGCAATCAGCCCCAGCATTTT. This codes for CASSLNSNQPQHF.

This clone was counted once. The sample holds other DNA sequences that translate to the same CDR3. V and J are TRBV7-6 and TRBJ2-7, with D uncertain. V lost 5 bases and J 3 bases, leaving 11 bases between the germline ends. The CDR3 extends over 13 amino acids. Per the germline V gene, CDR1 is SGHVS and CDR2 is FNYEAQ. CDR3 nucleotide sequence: TGTGCCAGCAGCCCCGGACCGAACTACGAGCAGTACTTC. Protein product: CASSPGPNYEQYF.

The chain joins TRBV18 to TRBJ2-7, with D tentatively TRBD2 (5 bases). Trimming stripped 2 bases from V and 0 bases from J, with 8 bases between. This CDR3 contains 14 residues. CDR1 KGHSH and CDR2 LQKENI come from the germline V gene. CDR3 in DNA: TGTGCCAGCTCACCAGAGGGCCTCTCCTACGAGCAGTACTTC. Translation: CASSPEGLSYEQYF.

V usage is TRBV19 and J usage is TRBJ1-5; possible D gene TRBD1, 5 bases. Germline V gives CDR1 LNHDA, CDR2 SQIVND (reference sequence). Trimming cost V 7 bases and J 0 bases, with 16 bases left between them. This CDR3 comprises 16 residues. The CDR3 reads CASKEVGLYSNQPQHF. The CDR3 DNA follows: TGTGCCAGTAAAGAGGTGGGACTATATAGCAATCAGCCCCAGCATTTT.

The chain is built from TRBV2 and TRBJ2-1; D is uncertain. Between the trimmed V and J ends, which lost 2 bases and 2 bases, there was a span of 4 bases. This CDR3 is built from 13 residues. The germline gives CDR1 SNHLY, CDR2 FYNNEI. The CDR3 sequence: CASSEITYNEQFF. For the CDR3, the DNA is TGTGCCAGCAGTGAAATAACCTACAATGAGCAGTTCTTC. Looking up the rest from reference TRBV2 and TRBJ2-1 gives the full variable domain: EPEVTQTPSHQVTQMGQEVILRCVPISNHLYFYWYRQILGQKVEFLVSFYNNEISEKSEIFDDQFSVERPDGSNFTLKIRSTKLEDSAMYFCASSEITYNEQFFGPGTRLTVL.

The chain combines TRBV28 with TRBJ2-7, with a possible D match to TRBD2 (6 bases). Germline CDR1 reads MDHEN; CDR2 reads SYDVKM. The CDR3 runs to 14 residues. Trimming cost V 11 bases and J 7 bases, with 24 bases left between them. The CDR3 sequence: CASGHGGGGWEQYF. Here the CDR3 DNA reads TGTGCCTCCGGGCATGGGGGAGGAGGATGGGAGCAGTACTTC.

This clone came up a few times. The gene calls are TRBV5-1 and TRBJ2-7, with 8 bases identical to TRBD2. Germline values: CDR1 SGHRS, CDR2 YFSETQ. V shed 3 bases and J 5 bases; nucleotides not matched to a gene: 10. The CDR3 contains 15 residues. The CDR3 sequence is CASSWGSGTGDEQYF. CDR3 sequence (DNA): TGCGCCAGCAGCTGGGGTAGCGGGACTGGGGACGAGCAGTACTTC.

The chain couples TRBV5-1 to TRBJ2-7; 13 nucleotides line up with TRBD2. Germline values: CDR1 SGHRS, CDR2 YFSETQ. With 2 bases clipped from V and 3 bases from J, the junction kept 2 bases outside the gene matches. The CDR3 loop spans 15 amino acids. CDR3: CASSLLAGGNYEQYF. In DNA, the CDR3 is TGCGCCAGCAGCTTACTAGCGGGAGGGAACTACGAGCAGTACTTC. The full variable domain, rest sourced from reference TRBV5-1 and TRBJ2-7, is KAGVTQTPRYLIKTRGQQVTLSCSPISGHRSVSWYQQTPGQGLQFLFEYFSETQRNKGNFPGRFSGRQFSNSRSEMNVSTLELGDSALYLCASSLLAGGNYEQYFGPGTRLTVT.

CDR3 amino acids: CASSPPGGFGETQYF. The CDR3 DNA sequence: TGCGCCAGCAGCCCCCCAGGAGGCTTCGGAGAGACCCAGTACTTC. This sequence joins TRBV4-1 and TRBJ2-5, with a weak D call TRBD2 (5 bases). The germline V and J ends were trimmed by 4 bases and 4 bases, with 16 bases remaining between them. This CDR3 spans 15 amino acids. Per germline, CDR1 MGHRA and CDR2 YSYEKL.

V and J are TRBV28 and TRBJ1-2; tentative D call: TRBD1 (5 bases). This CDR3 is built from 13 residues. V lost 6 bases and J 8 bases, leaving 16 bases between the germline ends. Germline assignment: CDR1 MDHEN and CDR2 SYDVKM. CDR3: CASSVGRGGGYTF. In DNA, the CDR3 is TGTGCCAGCAGCGTGGGGCGCGGGGGAGGCTACACCTTC.

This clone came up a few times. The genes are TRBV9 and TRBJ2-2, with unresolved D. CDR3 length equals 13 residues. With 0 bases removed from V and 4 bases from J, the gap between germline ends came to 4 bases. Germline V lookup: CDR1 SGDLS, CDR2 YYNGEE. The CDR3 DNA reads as TGTGCCAGCAGCGTAGCAACCACCGGGGAGCTGTTTTTT. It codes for CASSVATTGELFF. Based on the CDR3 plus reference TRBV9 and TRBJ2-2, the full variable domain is DSGVTQTPKHLITATGQRVTLRCSPRSGDLSVYWYQQSLDQGLQFLIQYYNGEERAKGNILERFSAQQFPDLHSELNLSSLELGDSALYFCASSVATTGELFFGEGSRLTVL.

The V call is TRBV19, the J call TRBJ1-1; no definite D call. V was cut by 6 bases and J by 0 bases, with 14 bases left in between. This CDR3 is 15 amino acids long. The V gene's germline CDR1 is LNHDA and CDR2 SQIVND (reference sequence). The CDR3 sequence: CASRRPDHMNTEAFF. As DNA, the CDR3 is TGTGCCAGTAGAAGGCCGGACCACATGAACACTGAAGCTTTCTTT.

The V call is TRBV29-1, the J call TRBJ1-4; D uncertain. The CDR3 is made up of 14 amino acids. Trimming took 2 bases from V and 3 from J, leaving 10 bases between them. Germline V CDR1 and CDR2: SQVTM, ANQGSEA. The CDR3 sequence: CSVEIPGSNEKLFF. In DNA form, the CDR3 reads TGCAGCGTTGAAATTCCGGGATCTAATGAAAAACTGTTTTTT.

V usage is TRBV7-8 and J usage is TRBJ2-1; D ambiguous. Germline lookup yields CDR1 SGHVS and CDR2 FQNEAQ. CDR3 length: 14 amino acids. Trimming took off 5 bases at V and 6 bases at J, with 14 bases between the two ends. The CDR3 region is CASSQGQAFNEQFF. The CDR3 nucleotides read TGTGCCAGCAGCCAAGGGCAGGCTTTCAATGAGCAGTTCTTC.

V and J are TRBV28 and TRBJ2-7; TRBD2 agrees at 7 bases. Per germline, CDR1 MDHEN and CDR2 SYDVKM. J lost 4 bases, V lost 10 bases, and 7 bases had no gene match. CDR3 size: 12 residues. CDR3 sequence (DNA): TGTGCCACCCGACTAGCTGTTTACGAGCAGTACTTC. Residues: CATRLAVYEQYF.

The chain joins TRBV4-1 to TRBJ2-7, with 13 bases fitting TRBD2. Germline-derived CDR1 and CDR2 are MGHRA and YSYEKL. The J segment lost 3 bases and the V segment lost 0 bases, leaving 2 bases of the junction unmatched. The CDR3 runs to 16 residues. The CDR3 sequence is CASSQDGTSGVYEQYF. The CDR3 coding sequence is TGCGCCAGCAGCCAAGACGGGACTAGCGGGGTCTACGAGCAGTACTTC.

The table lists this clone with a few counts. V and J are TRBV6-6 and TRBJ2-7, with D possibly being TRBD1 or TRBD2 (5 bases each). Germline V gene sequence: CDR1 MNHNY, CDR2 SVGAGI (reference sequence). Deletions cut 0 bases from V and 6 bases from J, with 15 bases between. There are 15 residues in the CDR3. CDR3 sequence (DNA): TGTGCCAGCAGTTACTCGAGGGGAGAGACCACCGAGCAGTACTTC. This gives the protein CASSYSRGETTEQYF.